These 5 T cell receptor beta chains were all obtained from the same sample, sequenced in a study of PD-1 blockade in classical Hodgkin lymphoma. Assay: immunoSEQ multiplex PCR; the TCRdb copy retains only in-frame clones and omits some. The data contain 64,000 or so clones, about 89% of them seen just once; the ten biggest clones take up around 10%. Described time point: cycle 4 day 1 (C4D1), after less than 7 weeks of nivolumab. All patients relapsed after autologous stem cell transplantation, and brentuximab vedotin exposure varied. Material: peripheral blood mononuclear cells (PBMCs), obtained before the fourth cycle of nivolumab. These TCRs come from a human donor with classical Hodgkin lymphoma.

This chain uses TRBV5-1 with TRBJ2-7, with 8 bases identical to TRBD1. CDR3 length: 14 residues. Trimming removed 0 bases from V and 5 bases from J; junction bases left unmatched: 4. The germline V gene encodes CDR1 SGHRS and CDR2 YFSETQ. The CDR3, as DNA: TGCGCCAGCAGCTTGGGGACAGGGCCTGACGAGCAGTACTTC. This gives the protein CASSLGTGPDEQYF.

The V and J genes are TRBV6-6 and TRBJ2-3; D not certain. Germline V gives CDR1 MNHNY, CDR2 SVGAGI (reference sequence). The CDR3 contains 14 residues. Trimming shortened V by 6 bases and J by 0 bases, and 10 bases separated the two germline ends. The CDR3 nucleotides are TGTGCCAGCAGGTCCTCGAGTAGCACAGATACGCAGTATTTT. Protein product: CASRSSSSTDTQYF.

The J gene is TRBJ1-5, the V gene TRBV28, with 10 bases that match TRBD1. The CDR3 is 16 residues long. V shed 5 bases and J 5 bases; nucleotides not matched to a gene: 9. Germline V gives CDR1 MDHEN, CDR2 SYDVKM. CDR3 sequence: CASSRIGTGDDQPQHF. In DNA, the CDR3 is TGTGCCAGCAGTCGCATCGGGACAGGGGATGATCAGCCCCAGCATTTT.

In DNA, the CDR3 is TGTGCCAGCAGCTATAGCGGGGGGACTCGCGAGCAGTACTTC. Translating gives CASSYSGGTREQYF. The genes are TRBV7-8 and TRBJ2-7; 10 positions agree with TRBD2. The V segment lost 4 bases and the J segment 6 bases; nucleotides outside the gene matches: 6. Looked up from germline, CDR1 is SGHVS and CDR2 is FQNEAQ. There are 14 residues in the CDR3.

This rearrangement joins TRBV2 to TRBJ1-4, with unresolved D. Germline V gives CDR1 SNHLY, CDR2 FYNNEI. The CDR3 contains 12 residues. Between the trimmed V and J ends, which lost 5 bases and 8 bases, there was a span of 9 bases. The CDR3 nucleotides read TGTGCCAGCAGTTCTACGGGAGAAAAACTGTTTTTT. It translates to CASSSTGEKLFF.